Detailed here is one TCR beta chain. This CDR3 is built from 15 residues. Germline V gene sequence: CDR1 SNHLY, CDR2 FYNNEI. J lost 4 bases, V lost 9 bases, and 12 bases had no gene match. The data originate from a study of technical replicates of blood from a handful of donors. TCRdb keeps only in-frame clones here, not all; method: immunoSEQ multiplex PCR. The table lists about 81,000 clones, 90% to 98% of them singletons. This chain joins TRBV2 and TRBJ2-7; TRBD1 matches at 10 bases. The sequenced sample was T cells isolated from PBMCs. This clonotype was sampled from a human donor in good health. The CDR3 reads CARSFPGTGAYEQYF. The CDR3 nucleotides read TGTGCCAGATCATTCCCCGGGACAGGGGCTTACGAGCAGTACTTC.